This TCR beta chain was identified in a study of blood T cell repertoires in COVID-19. For the study at large: The United States, Italy and Spain were the sources of the acute and convalescent COVID-19 samples. Sources were T cells, B-cell-depleted T cells, or PBMCs; the material itself was cDNA or gDNA.

Methods used by the authors: Estimation of nucleated cell counts relied on the amplification of reference gene primers. TCRdb's table, derived via immunoSEQ multiplex PCR, lists solely in-frame clones and lacks some. The V and J calls and the clone size are those of that table, but D and trimming were determined from the DNA. Of some 98,000 clones listed, approximately 84% are singletons. This clone was observed a handful of times. Germline loops: CDR1 MNHEY, CDR2 SVGEGT. There are 14 residues in the CDR3. Deletions cut 4 bases from V and 5 bases from J, with 12 bases between. The chain employs TRBV6-2 or TRBV6-3 and TRBJ1-5; D might be TRBD1 (6 bases). Sequences were obtained from peripheral blood. This sequence was found in a man aged 70-80 years with acute or convalescent COVID-19. The CDR3 here is CASSSPGAHQPQHF. For the CDR3, the DNA is TGTGCCAGCAGTTCCCCAGGGGCCCATCAGCCCCAGCATTTT.